This is a list of T cell receptor beta chains from one sample in a study of identical twins. TCRdb re-derived calls from the 5' RACE reads in MiXCR, one entry per CDR3 protein. Found here are 600,000 to 800,000 distinct CDR3 sequences, around 20% of them singletons; the top ten hold about 4.3%. The same data also contributed to another study, on T cells expressing NK-cell markers.

Material for sequencing was PBMCs. The receptors were gathered from a woman aged 18-29 years in good health. CDR3s leave out the opening cysteine and the closing phenylalanine or tryptophan. D genes are given only for firm matches.

J,V,D,CDR3
TRBJ1-1,TRBV20-1,-,SARTDLVEAF
TRBJ1-1,TRBV7-6,-,ASSLFPVESNTEAF
TRBJ2-3,TRBV20-1,-,RFLGKAGDTQY
TRBJ2-5,TRBV25-1,TRBD2,ASSDRGEGETQY
TRBJ1-1,TRBV29-1,-,SARRSMNTEAF
TRBJ2-6,TRBV10-1,-,ASSDPGANVLT
TRBJ2-5,TRBV20-1,TRBD2,SAAPPGGETQY
TRBJ2-3,TRBV11-3,-,ASSLHPTSTDTQY
TRBJ2-6,TRBV5-6,-,ASSSGYSGANVLT
TRBJ2-1,TRBV5-4,TRBD2,ASSFVGTSDEQF
TRBJ2-1,TRBV29-1,TRBD2,SVVSGRGAGYNEQF
TRBJ2-6,TRBV20-1,-,SASPRTRRLSGANVLT
TRBJ1-2,TRBV27,-,ASSLSADYYGYT
TRBJ1-2,TRBV5-1,TRBD1,ASSNSPGQGAYGYT
TRBJ2-1,TRBV20-1,TRBD2,RAGTSFYNEQF
TRBJ2-1,TRBV12-3/TRBV12-4,-,ASSLLARNEQF
TRBJ2-1,TRBV20-1,-,SATGPDGDEQF
TRBJ1-2,TRBV10-3,-,AISESTQHGYT
TRBJ2-1,TRBV7-8,TRBD2,ASSPDPSMTSGHYNEQF
TRBJ2-5,TRBV5-1,-,ASSSQYQETQY